Listed here are 32 T cell receptor beta chains from one sample, sequenced in a study of identical twins. TCRdb re-called the 5' RACE reads with MiXCR, one entry per CDR3 protein. Here the sample spans 1,800,000 or so distinct CDR3 sequences, about 32% being singletons. The sample comprised cord blood. Every receptor here comes from a newborn girl in good health.

The chain recombines TRBV20-1 with TRBJ2-1; 7 bases match TRBD2. With 1 base clipped from V and 8 bases from J, the junction kept 5 bases outside the gene matches. Germline CDR1 is DFQATT and CDR2 is SNEGSKA (reference sequence). The CDR3 consists of 13 residues. CDR3 sequence: CSARGTGGYEQFF. In DNA, the CDR3 is TGCAGTGCTAGAGGGACGGGGGGATATGAGCAGTTCTTC.

The gene calls are TRBV21-1 and TRBJ1-5; the DNA was not compared with TRBD1, the D call given in the table. TRBV21-1 is a pseudogene locus. The CDR3 is 17 residues long. CDR3 loop: CASSKGPPWGPNQPQHF. DNA for the CDR3: TGTGCCAGCAGCAAAGGCCCCCCATGGGGACCCAATCAGCCCCAGCATTTT.

The chain recombines TRBV20-1 with TRBJ1-4, with 7 bases fitting TRBD1. Germline V gives CDR1 DFQATT, CDR2 SNEGSKA (reference sequence). The junction had 12 bases not matched to a gene; V was cut back by 6 bases and J by 8 bases. The CDR3 sequence is 14 residues long. In DNA form, the CDR3 reads TGCAGTGCCCTGACAGGGAGGATTGGGGAAAAACTGTTTTTT. This sequence encodes CSALTGRIGEKLFF.

The chain links TRBV5-1 to TRBJ2-1; TRBD1 might be the D (6 bases). Per the germline V gene, CDR1 is SGHRS and CDR2 is YFSETQ. This CDR3 contains 15 residues. The V and J ends lost 0 bases and 5 bases respectively, with 12 bases between them. The CDR3 loop is CASSLVGTSDNEQFF. The CDR3 DNA reads as TGCGCCAGCAGCTTGGTGGGGACAAGCGACAATGAGCAGTTCTTC. Supplemented by reference TRBV5-1 and TRBJ2-1, the full variable domain reads KAGVTQTPRYLIKTRGQQVTLSCSPISGHRSVSWYQQTPGQGLQFLFEYFSETQRNKGNFPGRFSGRQFSNSRSEMNVSTLELGDSALYLCASSLVGTSDNEQFFGPGTRLTVL.

The chain combines TRBV3-1 with TRBJ2-1, with 7 positions matching TRBD2. Germline CDR1 LGHDT, CDR2 YNNKEL (reference sequence). After removal of 4 bases from V and 13 bases from J, the junction contained 22 bases not matched to a gene. CDR3 length: 17 residues. This chain's CDR3 is CASSRPVGLSGMETQFF. CDR3 nucleotides: TGTGCCAGCAGCCGTCCTGTGGGACTAAGTGGTATGGAGACCCAGTTCTTC.

This clonotype was observed many times. V gene TRBV7-9 combines with J gene TRBJ2-5; no definite D call. The CDR3 spans 14 residues. Between the trimmed V and J ends, which lost 6 bases and 1 base, there was a span of 12 bases. Germline values: CDR1 SEHNR, CDR2 FQNEAQ (reference sequence). CDR3 region: CASSKDGIQETQYF. The CDR3 nucleotides read TGTGCCAGCAGTAAGGACGGAATCCAAGAGACCCAGTACTTC.

This clonotype was seen a single time. At one end the junction does not follow the germline gene, possibly because of a read error. This chain uses TRBV7-9 with TRBJ2-7; perhaps D is TRBD1 or TRBD2 (7 bases each). Germline lookup yields CDR1 SEHNR and CDR2 FQNEAQ (reference sequence). The CDR3 consists of 16 residues. For the CDR3, the DNA is TGTGCCAGCGGCTTACCGACAGGGAGGGGTAACTACGAGCAGTACTTC. It yields the protein CASGLPTGRGNYEQYF.

Comments on this clonotype: The junction and the germline gene differ at one end; a read error may be behind it. V gene TRBV14 combines with J gene TRBJ2-5; D is perhaps TRBD2 (6 bases). The J call may be in error: the DNA end matches TRBJ2-7 better. Germline CDR1 is SGHDN and CDR2 is FVKESK. This CDR3 spans 16 amino acids. The CDR3: CASSQDGGLLIYEQYF. In DNA, the CDR3 is TGCGCCAGCAGCCAAGATGGGGGACTTCTAATCTACGAGCAGTACTTC.

This clonotype appeared a few times. The rearrangement joins TRBV3-1 to TRBJ2-1; perhaps TRBD2 as D (5 bases). Looked up from germline, CDR1 is LGHDT and CDR2 is YNNKEL (reference sequence). The CDR3 is 14 amino acids. With 1 base removed from V and 10 bases from J, the gap between germline ends came to 14 bases. CDR3 in amino acids: CASSQVYPSYEQFF. As DNA, the CDR3 is TGTGCCAGCAGCCAAGTGTATCCTAGCTACGAGCAGTTCTTC.

The V gene is TRBV4-1, the J gene TRBJ2-1; D might be TRBD2 (5 bases). Germline-derived CDR1 and CDR2 are MGHRA and YSYEKL. With 3 bases removed from V and 5 bases from J, the gap between germline ends came to 11 bases. The CDR3 contains 14 residues. CDR3 DNA: TGCGCCAGCAGCCATATTTTGAGGGACAATGAGCAGTTCTTC. It yields the protein CASSHILRDNEQFF.

The rearrangement uses TRBV6-6 and TRBJ1-6, with 10 bases aligning to TRBD1. With 3 bases clipped from V and 14 bases from J, the junction kept 10 bases outside the gene matches. Germline assignment: CDR1 MNHNY and CDR2 SVGAGI (reference sequence). The CDR3 covers 15 residues. As DNA, the CDR3 is TGTGCCAGCAGTTATATGGGACAGGGGAGTAGGACCCTCCACTTT. As protein: CASSYMGQGSRTLHF.

This clonotype has a handful of counts. This chain uses TRBV29-1 with TRBJ1-5; D is ambiguous. The CDR3 is 15 residues long. The V end lost 6 bases, the J end lost 0 bases, and 15 bases lay between the germline ends. Germline values: CDR1 SQVTM, CDR2 ANQGSEA. The CDR3 protein is CSVSFDGFSNQPQHF. DNA for the CDR3: TGCAGCGTCTCCTTCGACGGTTTTAGCAATCAGCCCCAGCATTTT.

This clonotype was counted only a few times. The chain uses TRBV5-1 and TRBJ2-7, with D possibly called TRBD1 or TRBD2 (5 bases each). Germline CDR1 and CDR2: SGHRS and YFSETQ. The CDR3 runs 14 residues. Trimming stripped 4 bases from V and 3 bases from J, with 14 bases between. The DNA of the CDR3 is TGCGCCAGCAGCCCCGGGGTGGGGGTCTACGAGCAGTACTTC. Protein: CASSPGVGVYEQYF. The variable domain in full, with the rest retrieved from reference TRBV5-1 and TRBJ2-7, is KAGVTQTPRYLIKTRGQQVTLSCSPISGHRSVSWYQQTPGQGLQFLFEYFSETQRNKGNFPGRFSGRQFSNSRSEMNVSTLELGDSALYLCASSPGVGVYEQYFGPGTRLTVT.

The V call is TRBV5-1, the J call TRBJ2-7; TRBD2 matches 8 bases. V was clipped by 4 bases and J by 9 bases; unmatched bases: 12. The CDR3 is 14 residues long. CDR1 is SGHRS, CDR2 YFSETQ, per germline. CDR3 sequence reads: CASSLTSAKSGQYF. The CDR3 DNA reads as TGCGCCAGCAGCCTGACTAGCGCGAAATCTGGGCAGTACTTC. The entire variable domain, with the rest obtained from reference TRBV5-1 and TRBJ2-7, is as follows: KAGVTQTPRYLIKTRGQQVTLSCSPISGHRSVSWYQQTPGQGLQFLFEYFSETQRNKGNFPGRFSGRQFSNSRSEMNVSTLELGDSALYLCASSLTSAKSGQYFGPGTRLTVT.

The CDR3 region has the DNA TGTGCCAGCAGCTTTCGGGGGCTCTCTGGAAACACCATATATTTT. Protein sequence: CASSFRGLSGNTIYF. The V call is TRBV7-2, the J call TRBJ1-3; weak D call: TRBD1 (6 bases). Germline V gene lookup returns CDR1 SGHTA and CDR2 FQGNSA. The CDR3 contains 15 residues. V gave up 3 bases and J gave up 0 bases, with 9 bases separating them. The variable domain in full, with the rest retrieved from reference TRBV7-2 and TRBJ1-3, is GAGVSQSPSNKVTEKGKDVELRCDPISGHTALYWYRQSLGQGLEFLIYFQGNSAPDKSGLPSDRFSAERTGGSVSTLTIQRTQQEDSAVYLCASSFRGLSGNTIYFGEGSWLTVV.

The table lists this clonotype with a few counts. The V call is TRBV6-5, the J call TRBJ1-2; 9 bases are a match to TRBD1. CDR1 and CDR2 (germline): MNHEY, SVGAGI. This CDR3 spans 11 amino acids. The J segment lost 8 bases and the V segment lost 8 bases, leaving 3 bases of the junction unmatched. As DNA, the CDR3 is TGTGCCAGCGGGACAGGGAGAGGCTACACCTTC. Amino acids: CASGTGRGYTF.

This clonotype was found many times. The rearrangement uses TRBV5-1 and TRBJ2-7, with D tentatively TRBD1 (6 bases). This CDR3 spans 15 amino acids. V lost 4 bases, J lost 1 base, and 15 bases lay in between. Germline V gene sequence: CDR1 SGHRS, CDR2 YFSETQ. The chain's CDR3 is CASSPRTASSYEQYF. DNA of the CDR3: TGCGCCAGCAGCCCAAGGACAGCCTCTTCCTACGAGCAGTACTTC.

The V gene is TRBV29-1, the J gene TRBJ2-5; D perhaps matches TRBD2 (5 bases). This CDR3 is built from 13 residues. Germline CDR1 SQVTM, CDR2 ANQGSEA. V was cut by 6 bases and J by 11 bases, with 22 bases left in between. CDR3 bases: TGCAGCGTCCGGGGTGTGGGTTACAATGAGCAGTACTTC. Protein product: CSVRGVGYNEQYF.

This chain joins TRBV20-1 and TRBJ1-1; D remains unclear. The V end was cut by 6 bases, the J end by 5 bases, with 19 bases between. Looked up from germline, CDR1 is DFQATT and CDR2 is SNEGSKA (reference sequence). CDR3 size: 14 residues. In DNA form, the CDR3 reads TGCAGTGCCCAGAAGGTGGGGTTGGTAACTGAAGCTTTCTTT. Residues: CSAQKVGLVTEAFF.

In DNA form, the CDR3 reads TGTGCCAGCAGCCAAGGGAGGGGTGAAAAACTGTTTTTT. This encodes CASSQGRGEKLFF. This rearrangement joins TRBV3-1 to TRBJ1-4, with a possible D match to TRBD1 (5 bases). CDR1 and CDR2 (germline): LGHDT, YNNKEL (reference sequence). V shed 1 base and J shed 7 bases, with 7 bases lying between them. This CDR3 spans 13 amino acids.

The CDR3, as DNA: TGCAGTGCTTCCGGGACGGTGAACACTGAAGCTTTCTTT. This encodes CSASGTVNTEAFF. The rearrangement links TRBV20-1 to TRBJ1-1; D is possibly TRBD1 (5 bases). Germline loops: CDR1 DFQATT, CDR2 SNEGSKA (reference sequence). The CDR3 is made up of 13 amino acids. Trimming cost V 5 bases and J 0 bases, with 10 bases left between them.

This clonotype was seen only once. The gene calls are TRBV18 and TRBJ2-1, with D possibly being TRBD1 or TRBD2 (5 bases each). Germline V gives CDR1 KGHSH, CDR2 LQKENI. The CDR3 runs to 15 residues. V shed 2 bases and J shed 2 bases, with 10 bases lying between them. The CDR3 DNA is TGTGCCAGCTCACCAAGGGACCCAGCCTACAATGAGCAGTTCTTC. Translated, it gives CASSPRDPAYNEQFF.

The chain recombines TRBV7-2 with TRBJ1-2; D not resolved. CDR3 size: 13 residues. With 3 bases removed from V and 7 bases from J, the gap between germline ends came to 12 bases. Germline lookup yields CDR1 SGHTA and CDR2 FQGNSA. The CDR3 loop is CASSLIGESGYTF. CDR3 nucleotide sequence: TGTGCCAGCAGCTTGATCGGCGAAAGTGGCTACACCTTC.

CDR3 sequence reads: CASSLAGKVNQPQHF. DNA of the CDR3: TGTGCCAGCAGTTTGGCAGGGAAGGTCAATCAGCCCCAGCATTTT. The chain employs TRBV28 and TRBJ1-5; the D gene is possibly TRBD1 (5 bases). Germline CDR1 reads MDHEN; CDR2 reads SYDVKM. CDR3 length: 15 residues. The V end was cut by 3 bases, the J end by 3 bases, with 12 bases between.

A few counts support this clonotype. V is TRBV25-1 and J is TRBJ1-6; 8 positions agree with TRBD1. The CDR3 totals 16 residues. The trim removed 2 bases at V and 4 bases at J, leaving 4 bases unmatched. The germline gives CDR1 MGHDK, CDR2 SYGVNS. The CDR3 protein is CASSETGQGYNSPLHF. DNA for the CDR3: TGTGCCAGCAGTGAAACCGGACAGGGATATAATTCACCCCTCCACTTT.

Remarks on this clonotype: This clone may be a read error of a much larger clone one base away. V and J are TRBV11-2 and TRBJ2-1; unclear D gene. The CDR3 length is 12 residues. V was cut by 6 bases and J by 2 bases, with 5 bases left in between. From germline, CDR1 is SGHAT and CDR2 FQNNGV. This chain's CDR3 is CASRHTYNEQFF. Here the CDR3 DNA reads TGTGCCAGCAGGCACACCTACAATGAGCAGTTCTTC.

A few counts support this clonotype. The chain joins TRBV27 to TRBJ1-2; TRBD1 aligns across 8 bases. The CDR3 sequence is 15 residues long. Germline CDR1 is MNHEY and CDR2 is SMNVEV (reference sequence). Unmatched junction bases numbered 9, after V lost 5 bases and J lost 4 bases. CDR3 loop: CASSPRQTGVYGYTF. The CDR3 DNA reads as TGTGCCAGCAGTCCGCGCCAGACAGGGGTCTATGGCTACACCTTC.

There are many counts of this clonotype. The CDR3 sequence is CASSSSGRSTDTQYF. The CDR3 DNA reads TGTGCCAGCAGCTCTAGCGGGAGGAGCACAGATACGCAGTATTTT. V and J are TRBV12-3 or TRBV12-4 and TRBJ2-3; 11 bases map to TRBD2. V gave up 6 bases and J gave up 0 bases; unmatched junction bases: 2. The CDR3 consists of 15 residues.

This clonotype was observed a few times. This chain connects TRBV6-6 to TRBJ1-5, with 10 bases matching TRBD1. Germline-derived CDR1 and CDR2 are MNHNY and SVGAGI (reference sequence). The CDR3 contains 15 residues. The V segment lost 8 bases and the J segment 1 base; nucleotides outside the gene matches: 5. CDR3 DNA: TGTGCCAGCGGTCCGGGACAGGGGAGCAATCAGCCCCAGCATTTT. It yields the protein CASGPGQGSNQPQHF.

This clonotype has only a few counts. The chain couples TRBV21-1 to TRBJ2-3; the DNA was not used to check the table's D call, TRBD1. TRBV21-1 is given as a pseudogene. The length of the CDR3 is 16 residues. The CDR3 coding sequence is TGTGCCAGCAGCAAAGAGGGGGGGGCTACCACAGATACGCAGTATTTT. Protein product: CASSKEGGATTDTQYF.

This clonotype turned up a few times. The chain uses TRBV27 and TRBJ2-3; 8 positions agree with TRBD2. CDR1 and CDR2 (germline): MNHEY, SMNVEV (reference sequence). This CDR3 spans 14 amino acids. The V gene end was trimmed by 5 bases and the J gene end by 7 bases; junction bases not matched to a gene: 8. CDR3 residues: CASSPGLVMYTQYF. The CDR3 coding sequence is TGTGCCAGCAGTCCGGGACTAGTTATGTATACGCAGTATTTT.

This clonotype has just a few counts. This chain links TRBV11-3 with TRBJ2-2; D gene ambiguous. CDR3 length: 16 residues. In germline, CDR1 is SGHNT, CDR2 YENEEA. The V gene lost 1 base and the J gene lost 1 base, with 10 bases spanning the gap. The CDR3 DNA reads as TGTGCCAGCAGCTTAGGAGCGCCCTTGAACACCGGGGAGCTGTTTTTT. The encoded protein is CASSLGAPLNTGELFF.